A single sample gave rise to the 29 T cell receptor beta chains below, sequenced in a study of T cell responses to AZD1222 COVID-19 vaccine. Here immunoSEQ multiplex PCR was the method, and the copy in TCRdb shows in-frame clones only, minus some. The data contain under 85,000 clones, about 88% of them singletons. The source material was peripheral blood, sampled on day 0 of AZD1222 vaccination. The receptors stem from an adult in good health.

This rearrangement joins TRBV7-3 to TRBJ1-3, with 10 positions matching TRBD1. The V and J ends lost 0 bases and 8 bases, in that order; junction bases with no gene match: 4. This CDR3 is built from 15 residues. Germline CDR1 and CDR2: SGHTA and FQGTGA. CDR3 nucleotide sequence: TGTGCCAGCAGCTTAACGGGACAGGGGACGGACACCATATATTTT. Protein sequence: CASSLTGQGTDTIYF.

This clone was seen only once. The genes are TRBV6-5 and TRBJ2-1; 7 bases map to TRBD1. In germline, CDR1 is MNHEY, CDR2 SVGAGI. The J segment lost 6 bases and the V segment lost 7 bases, leaving 9 bases of the junction unmatched. This CDR3 region has 14 residues. The CDR3 loop is CASKGGRAPNEQFF. The CDR3 DNA sequence: TGTGCCAGCAAAGGGGGCAGAGCGCCCAATGAGCAGTTCTTC.

V is TRBV5-1 and J is TRBJ2-5; 10 positions agree with TRBD1. The CDR3 totals 15 residues. Germline V CDR1 and CDR2: SGHRS, YFSETQ. Unmatched junction bases numbered 2, after V lost 0 bases and J lost 3 bases. The CDR3: CASSLGTGGKETQYF. CDR3 nucleotide sequence: TGCGCCAGCAGCTTGGGGACAGGGGGGAAAGAGACCCAGTACTTC.

This rearrangement joins TRBV7-9 to TRBJ2-2; no clear D gene. CDR1 is SEHNR and CDR2 is FQNEAQ in the germline V gene (reference sequence). V was pared by 0 bases and J by 1 base, with 9 bases between. This CDR3 has 16 residues. This chain's CDR3 is CASSLAGLQNTGELFF. The DNA of the CDR3 is TGTGCCAGCAGCTTAGCCGGGCTTCAGAACACCGGGGAGCTGTTTTTT.

This chain joins TRBV6-4 and TRBJ1-6, with TRBD1 identical over 7 bases. After removal of 3 bases from V and 7 bases from J, the junction contained 0 bases not matched to a gene. The CDR3 is 13 residues long. Looked up from germline, CDR1 is MRHNA and CDR2 is SNTAGT. The CDR3, as DNA: TGTGCCAGCAGTGAACAGGGGAATTCACCCCTCCACTTT. This codes for CASSEQGNSPLHF.

This sequence joins TRBV19 and TRBJ2-1, with D possibly TRBD2 on 6 matching bases. The V gene lost 3 bases and the J gene lost 5 bases, with 8 bases spanning the gap. The germline gives CDR1 LNHDA, CDR2 SQIVND (reference sequence). The CDR3 has 13 amino acids. DNA for the CDR3: TGTGCCAGTAGTATCTCTAGCGACAATGAGCAGTTCTTC. Its translation: CASSISSDNEQFF.

The chain recombines TRBV5-4 with TRBJ1-6, with a weak D call TRBD1 (6 bases). V lost 9 bases and J lost 8, with 12 bases in between. The germline CDR1 and CDR2 sequences are SGHNT and YYREEE (reference sequence). This CDR3 region has 12 residues. CDR3 coding DNA: TGTGCCATCACGAGGGGGGATTCACCCCTCCACTTT. It translates to CAITRGDSPLHF.

V usage is TRBV18 and J usage is TRBJ2-1, with D tentatively TRBD2 (5 bases). The V end was cut by 4 bases, the J end by 6 bases, with 10 bases between. Per the germline V gene, CDR1 is KGHSH and CDR2 is LQKENI. CDR3 length equals 13 residues. The CDR3 sequence is CASSLGVGNEQFF. The CDR3 nucleotides are TGTGCCAGCTCACTCGGGGTGGGCAATGAGCAGTTCTTC.

V and J are TRBV19 and TRBJ1-6; the D is unclear. Germline V gene sequence: CDR1 LNHDA, CDR2 SQIVND (reference sequence). V shed 6 bases and J shed 6 bases, with 12 bases lying between them. CDR3 length: 14 amino acids. For the CDR3, the DNA is TGTGCCAGTAGCCCTACGAACAGTAATTCACCCCTCCACTTT. Translation gives CASSPTNSNSPLHF.

This clone appeared a single time. This chain joins TRBV27 and TRBJ2-7; D gene unclear. CDR3 length: 13 amino acids. From germline, CDR1 is MNHEY and CDR2 SMNVEV (reference sequence). The V gene lost 9 bases and the J gene lost 2 bases, with 14 bases spanning the gap. The CDR3 nucleotides are TGTGCCAGTCGTCCTCTGGCCCCCTACGAGCAGTACTTC. Translating gives CASRPLAPYEQYF.

As DNA, the CDR3 is TGTGCCAGCACTCCTATCCATGAGCAGTTCTTC. The encoded protein is CASTPIHEQFF. The V call is TRBV2, the J call TRBJ2-1; D is unresolved. Trimming took 7 bases from V and 8 from J, leaving 9 bases between them. CDR3 length: 11 amino acids. Looked up from germline, CDR1 is SNHLY and CDR2 is FYNNEI.

This clone has just one count. CDR3 nucleotide sequence: TGTGCCAGCTCACCACCGGAAGGCAAGGGGGTGAACACTGAAGCTTTCTTT. Amino acid sequence: CASSPPEGKGVNTEAFF. The chain joins TRBV18 to TRBJ1-1; possibly TRBD1 for D (6 bases). This CDR3 is 17 amino acids long. Trimming cost V 0 bases and J 0 bases, with 14 bases left between them. CDR1 and CDR2 (germline): KGHSH, LQKENI.

The rearrangement links TRBV20-1 to TRBJ1-1; D is unresolved. The CDR3 covers 11 residues. The germline gives CDR1 DFQATT, CDR2 SNEGSKA (reference sequence). Trimming shortened V by 5 bases and J by 3 bases, and 7 bases separated the two germline ends. The CDR3 here is CSAWTDTEAFF. The CDR3 DNA sequence: TGCAGTGCTTGGACGGACACTGAAGCTTTCTTT.

The CDR3 nucleotides are TGCGCCAGCAGTCCCGGGACAGGGGGCAATCAGCCCCAGCATTTT. Residues: CASSPGTGGNQPQHF. The rearrangement uses TRBV10-2 and TRBJ1-5; TRBD1 agrees at 10 bases. CDR3 length: 15 residues. Germline values: CDR1 WSHSY, CDR2 SAAADI. The J segment lost 2 bases and the V segment lost 5 bases, leaving 3 bases of the junction unmatched.

The chain joins TRBV27 to TRBJ1-5; D is ambiguous. Germline-derived CDR1 and CDR2 are MNHEY and SMNVEV (reference sequence). With 4 bases removed from V and 4 bases from J, the gap between germline ends came to 5 bases. This CDR3 has 12 residues. CDR3: CASSSLNQPQHF. As DNA, the CDR3 is TGTGCCAGCAGTTCCCTGAATCAGCCCCAGCATTTT.

V is TRBV28 and J is TRBJ2-7; weak D call: TRBD2 (6 bases). The CDR3 covers 12 residues. CDR1 and CDR2 (germline): MDHEN, SYDVKM. Trimming removed 8 bases from V and 1 base from J, with 9 bases in between. The CDR3 DNA reads as TGTGCCAGCCTAGCGTCATCCTACGAGCAGTACTTC. Translation gives CASLASSYEQYF.

This clone showed up just a few times. This chain connects TRBV6-2 or TRBV6-3 to TRBJ1-2, with TRBD1 identical over 8 bases. J lost 2 bases, V lost 4 bases, and 0 bases had no gene match. Per germline, CDR1 MNHEY and CDR2 SVGEGT. This CDR3 has 13 residues. The CDR3 sequence is CASSWTGNYGYTF. The CDR3 region has the DNA TGTGCCAGCAGTTGGACAGGGAACTATGGCTACACCTTC.

This chain joins TRBV3-1 (or the pseudogene TRBV3-2) and TRBJ2-7; 7 positions agree with TRBD1. Germline values: CDR1 LGHDT, CDR2 YNNKEL (reference sequence). The CDR3 spans 14 residues. V was clipped by 0 bases and J by 4 bases; unmatched bases: 3. In DNA form, the CDR3 reads TGTGCCAGCAGCCAAGAAGGGACAGTTTACGAGCAGTACTTC. Its protein is CASSQEGTVYEQYF.

The CDR3 spells CASGLGQASSYNEQFF. CDR3 DNA: TGTGCTAGTGGCCTGGGACAGGCGAGCTCCTACAATGAGCAGTTCTTC. The J gene is TRBJ2-1, the V gene TRBV12-5, with 8 bases that match TRBD1. This CDR3 is built from 16 residues. V gave up 6 bases and J gave up 0 bases; unmatched junction bases: 7. CDR1 and CDR2 (germline): LGHNT, FRNRAP.

The J gene is TRBJ2-6, the V gene TRBV5-1; D uncertain. CDR3 length equals 17 residues. Germline CDR1 and CDR2: SGHRS and YFSETQ. Trimming took off 0 bases at V and 0 bases at J, with 10 bases between the two ends. As DNA, the CDR3 is TGCGCCAGCAGCTTGGAAGGCATAACCTCTGGGGCCAACGTCCTGACTTTC. It is translated as CASSLEGITSGANVLTF.

The J gene is TRBJ1-5, the V gene TRBV19, with D tentatively TRBD1 (5 bases). Trimming pared 4 bases from V and 8 bases from J, leaving 18 bases between. The germline CDR1 and CDR2 sequences are LNHDA and SQIVND (reference sequence). The CDR3 runs 15 residues. CDR3 bases: TGTGCCAGTAGTACCACAGACAGCGGCGGCAAGCCCCAGCATTTT. Protein product: CASSTTDSGGKPQHF.

V gene TRBV27 combines with J gene TRBJ1-2; D is undetermined. The CDR3 loop spans 14 amino acids. The germline CDR1 and CDR2 sequences are MNHEY and SMNVEV (reference sequence). The germline V and J ends were trimmed by 6 bases and 9 bases, with 20 bases remaining between them. The CDR3 DNA reads as TGTGCCAGCAGCTCTTCCGGGTCTGGGGAGAGCTACACCTTC. Translating it yields CASSSSGSGESYTF.

The V and J genes are TRBV6-5 and TRBJ1-5, with a weak D call TRBD1 (5 bases). This CDR3 is built from 14 residues. Trimming left V 4 bases short and J 5 bases short, with 12 bases between. CDR1 is MNHEY, CDR2 SVGAGI, per germline. The CDR3 region has the DNA TGTGCCAGCAGTTGGGGGAGTCAGGATCAGCCCCAGCATTTT. Translated: CASSWGSQDQPQHF.

The chain recombines TRBV11-2 with TRBJ2-2, with TRBD1 matching 8 bases. Looked up from germline, CDR1 is SGHAT and CDR2 is FQNNGV. J was trimmed by 7 bases and V by 5 bases; bases with no gene match: 6. This CDR3 is 14 amino acids long. DNA for the CDR3: TGTGCCAGCAGCCCGACAGGGGCGGGCGGGGAGCTGTTTTTT. Translation: CASSPTGAGGELFF.

The chain carries TRBV21-1 and TRBJ2-7. TRBV21-1 is given as a pseudogene. CDR3 length: 14 amino acids. CDR3 nucleotide sequence: TGTGCCAGCAGCAAAGGGGGGGCTCGCTACGAGCAGTACTTC. Its translation: CASSKGGARYEQYF.

The chain is built from TRBV6-5 and TRBJ2-6, with D maybe TRBD1 (6 bases). From germline, CDR1 is MNHEY and CDR2 SVGAGI. Trimming cost V 8 bases and J 4 bases, with 15 bases left between them. This CDR3 comprises 15 residues. In DNA form, the CDR3 reads TGTGCCAGCGGTCAGTTACAGGGCGGGGCCAACGTCCTGACTTTC. Translating gives CASGQLQGGANVLTF.

The J gene is TRBJ2-1, the V gene TRBV7-9; 10 bases match TRBD2. Germline assignment: CDR1 SEHNR and CDR2 FQNEAQ (reference sequence). The CDR3 totals 18 residues. The J segment lost 2 bases and the V segment lost 5 bases, leaving 12 bases of the junction unmatched. The CDR3 nucleotides read TGTGCCAGCAGCCCTAGGGCTAGCGGGAGTACCACCTACAATGAGCAGTTCTTC. It is translated as CASSPRASGSTTYNEQFF.

The gene calls are TRBV29-1 and TRBJ2-3; 8 positions match TRBD2. The CDR3 runs 17 residues. Germline CDR1 reads SQVTM; CDR2 reads ANQGSEA. Germline trimming cut 4 bases from V and 0 bases from J; bases unmatched to any gene: 12. This CDR3 is CSVGGPVAGLSTDTQYF. CDR3 nucleotide sequence: TGCAGCGTTGGGGGTCCGGTAGCGGGGCTCAGCACAGATACGCAGTATTTT.

The chain couples TRBV5-1 to TRBJ1-2; TRBD1 agrees at 9 bases. CDR1 and CDR2 from the germline V gene are SGHRS and YFSETQ. The J segment lost 4 bases and the V segment lost 4 bases, leaving 8 bases of the junction unmatched. The CDR3 contains 15 residues. As DNA, the CDR3 is TGCGCCAGCAGCGCCGGGACAGGGAGAGGCTATGGCTACACCTTC. Protein product: CASSAGTGRGYGYTF.